The clone carrying this T cell receptor (beta chain) came up many times. This entry comes from a study of read filtering for tumor transcriptome and immune sequencing. Study in general: IR-seq gave about 3.5 to 10.27 million TCR reads per sample; RNA-seq gave about 80 to 1,300.

The junction had 4 bases not matched to a gene; V was cut back by 3 bases and J by 3 bases. The CDR3 contains 15 residues. Germline-derived CDR1 and CDR2 are SGHTA and FQGNSA. The library was built from roughly 400 ng RNA with molecular barcoded adaptors for alpha/delta and beta/gamma chains. TCRdb analysed the reads with MiXCR anew, one entry per CDR3 protein. The sample has 75,000 to 95,000 distinct CDR3 sequences, roughly an eighth seen once. This rearrangement joins TRBV7-2 to TRBJ2-1; 8 bases fit TRBD1. The receptor was derived from a donor aged 40 or over with multiple myeloma. Sequencing used a population of CD138-negative cells sorted from bone marrow. The CDR3 spells CASSFSGGHYNEQFF. CDR3 nucleotides: TGTGCCAGCAGCTTCTCAGGGGGCCACTACAATGAGCAGTTCTTC.